These T cell receptor beta chains were read from a single sample in a study of response to subunit inactivated influenza vaccine. One entry per CDR3 protein results from TCRdb running MiXCR on the RT-PCR reads. The sample has hundreds of thousands of distinct CDR3 sequences; around a sixth are singletons. The material sequenced was PBMCs from blood, taken 11 to 12 days after vaccination. The source is a man between 50 and 59 years old who received an inactivated influenza vaccine. CDR3s include the opening cysteine and the closing phenylalanine or tryptophan. Part of the rows lack a size; the others show once, few, many or a class for expanded clones.

J | V | size | CDR3
TRBJ1-1 | TRBV4-1 | few | CASSQVGGRSEAFF
TRBJ2-5 | TRBV7-9 | NA | CASRKGLAQETQYF
TRBJ2-1 | TRBV18 | NA | CASSKLGQISRNEQFF
TRBJ2-2 | TRBV6-1 | NA | CAIGGIRPGELFF
TRBJ2-7 | TRBV20-1 | NA | CSASVGAKKTYEQYF
TRBJ2-7 | TRBV6-1 | many | CASSPPTGRKYEQYF
TRBJ2-3 | TRBV7-9 | NA | CASSLSRGRITDTQYF
TRBJ2-7 | TRBV6-5 | few | CASSYSLGGAGGPVEQYF
TRBJ2-6 | TRBV5-6 | few | CASSRYSSGANVLTF
TRBJ2-7 | TRBV2 | NA | CASGVHAVYEQYF
TRBJ1-2 | TRBV20-1 | many | CSARVLTPHGGAGYTF